This TCR beta chain originates from a study of T cell responses to AZD1222 COVID-19 vaccine. In regard to this clone: Its specificity is unknown.

With 5 bases removed from V and 2 bases from J, the gap between germline ends came to 13 bases. The CDR3 has 14 amino acids. Germline V CDR1 and CDR2: MDHEN, SYDVKM. Using immunoSEQ multiplex PCR, the repertoire was profiled, and TCRdb retains in-frame clones only, with some absent. The data hold 140,000 to 150,000 clones, with around 92% observed a single time. General study results and limits: Clonal diversity may have been underestimated, and the donors were mostly white British, with more females than males.

This TCR was recovered from an adult who had recovered from COVID-19. The starting material was peripheral blood, obtained after recovery from COVID-19. The chain recombines TRBV28 with TRBJ2-7; D may be TRBD1 or TRBD2 (5 bases each). This CDR3 is CASSPLEDTYEQYF. The CDR3 DNA sequence: TGTGCCAGCAGTCCCCTGGAGGACACCTACGAGCAGTACTTC.